This entry features one T cell receptor (beta chain) sequence. Germline V gene lookup returns CDR1 SEHNR and CDR2 FQNEAQ (reference sequence). The CDR3 has 13 residues. Trimming pared 5 bases from V and 10 bases from J, leaving 15 bases between. Produced via immunoSEQ multiplex PCR; TCRdb's table is partial and in-frame only. The table records 150,000 to 200,000 clones, approximately 90% of them present only once. The source of the sample is a study of T cell responses to AZD1222 COVID-19 vaccine. This chain links TRBV7-9 with TRBJ2-1; D gene ambiguous. Here the sequenced sample was peripheral blood, taken on day 0 of AZD1222 vaccination. This sequence was found in an adult in good health. The CDR3, as DNA: TGTGCCAGCAGCCTCGACCTTGCGAGCGAGCAGTTCTTC. Its protein is CASSLDLASEQFF.